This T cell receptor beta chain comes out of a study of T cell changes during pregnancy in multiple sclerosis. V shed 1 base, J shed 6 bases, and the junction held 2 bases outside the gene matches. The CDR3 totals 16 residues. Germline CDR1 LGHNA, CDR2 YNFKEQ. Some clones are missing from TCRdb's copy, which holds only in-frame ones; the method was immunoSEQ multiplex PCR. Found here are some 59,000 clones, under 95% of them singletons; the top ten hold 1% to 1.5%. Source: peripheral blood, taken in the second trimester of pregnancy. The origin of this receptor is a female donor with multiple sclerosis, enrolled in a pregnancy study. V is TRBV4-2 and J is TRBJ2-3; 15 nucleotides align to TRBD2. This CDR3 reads CASSQGTSGGADTQYF. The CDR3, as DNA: TGTGCCAGCAGCCAAGGGACTAGCGGGGGGGCCGATACGCAGTATTTT.